This T cell receptor (beta chain) was profiled in a study of T cells in Graves' hyperthyroidism and ophthalmopathy. Study-level points and caveats: Most clonotypes expanded in thyroid above 0.001 were likewise present in blood.

This clonotype was observed many times. The antigen remains undetermined. Uncontrolled infections, other autoimmune diseases, pregnancy or lactation led to exclusion of patients. Every diagnosis used clinical symptoms, serum thyroxine and TRAb, thyroid ultrasound and orbital computed tomography. It was RNA transcripts that yielded the amplified TCR beta CDR3 regions. The HTBI primer set served for first-round RT-PCR of the TCR CDR3. TCRdb reanalysed the multiplex PCR reads using MiXCR and keeps one entry per CDR3 protein. This table has 650,000 to 750,000 distinct CDR3 sequences, about 15% appearing once. V lost 6 bases and J 4 bases, leaving 11 bases between the germline ends. This CDR3 is built from 13 residues. Germline CDR1 MGHRA, CDR2 YSYEKL.

The chain recombines TRBV4-1 with TRBJ2-3; no reliable D call. The sequenced material came from blood. This TCR derives from a woman aged 18-35 years with Graves' hyperthyroidism. CDR3 bases: TGCGCCAGCAGTCAGATTGGGGCAGATACGCAGTATTTT. It yields the protein CASSQIGADTQYF.